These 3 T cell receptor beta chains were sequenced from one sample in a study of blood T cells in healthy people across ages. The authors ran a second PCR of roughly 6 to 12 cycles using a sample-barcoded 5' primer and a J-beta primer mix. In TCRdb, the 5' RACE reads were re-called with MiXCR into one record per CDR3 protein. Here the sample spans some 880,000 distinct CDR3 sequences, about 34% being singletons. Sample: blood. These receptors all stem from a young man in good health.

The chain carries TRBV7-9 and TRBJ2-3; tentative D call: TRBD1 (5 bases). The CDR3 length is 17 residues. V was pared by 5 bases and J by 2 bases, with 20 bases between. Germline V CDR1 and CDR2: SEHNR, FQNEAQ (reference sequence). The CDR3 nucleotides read TGTGCCAGCAGCCCAAACCCAAGGGGCAAGAACACAGATACGCAGTATTTT. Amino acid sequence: CASSPNPRGKNTDTQYF.

The CDR3, as DNA: TGTGCCAGCAGTGTCCGGGCCCGCAATGAGCAGTTCTTC. Translated: CASSVRARNEQFF. The chain uses TRBV12-3 or TRBV12-4 and TRBJ2-1; D gene unclear. The CDR3 totals 13 residues. Trimming shortened V by 5 bases and J by 6 bases, and 11 bases separated the two germline ends.

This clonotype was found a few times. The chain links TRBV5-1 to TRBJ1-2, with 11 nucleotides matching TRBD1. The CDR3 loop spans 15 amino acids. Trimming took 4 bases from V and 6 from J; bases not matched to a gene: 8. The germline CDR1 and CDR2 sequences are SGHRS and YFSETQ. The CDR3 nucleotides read TGCGCCAGCAGCCCACGGACAGGGGGCTTGGATGGCTACACCTTC. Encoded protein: CASSPRTGGLDGYTF. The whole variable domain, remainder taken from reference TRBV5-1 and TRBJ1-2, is KAGVTQTPRYLIKTRGQQVTLSCSPISGHRSVSWYQQTPGQGLQFLFEYFSETQRNKGNFPGRFSGRQFSNSRSEMNVSTLELGDSALYLCASSPRTGGLDGYTFGSGTRLTVV.